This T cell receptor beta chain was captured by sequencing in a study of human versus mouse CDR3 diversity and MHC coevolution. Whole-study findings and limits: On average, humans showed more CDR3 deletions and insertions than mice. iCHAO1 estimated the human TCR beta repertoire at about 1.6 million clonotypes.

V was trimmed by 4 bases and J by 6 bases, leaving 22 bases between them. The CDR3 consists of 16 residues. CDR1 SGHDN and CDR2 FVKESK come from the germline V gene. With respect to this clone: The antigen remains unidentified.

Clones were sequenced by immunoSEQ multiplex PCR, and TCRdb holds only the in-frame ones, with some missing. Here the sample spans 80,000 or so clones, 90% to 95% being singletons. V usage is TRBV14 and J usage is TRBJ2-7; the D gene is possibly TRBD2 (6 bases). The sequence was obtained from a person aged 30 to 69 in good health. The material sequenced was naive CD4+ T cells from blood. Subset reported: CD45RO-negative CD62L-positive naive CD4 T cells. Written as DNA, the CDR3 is TGTGCCAGCAGCCCCTTAGAAGGGACTGAGGATTTCGAGCAGTACTTC. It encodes CASSPLEGTEDFEQYF.